A single sample gave rise to the 12 T cell receptor beta chains below, sequenced in a study of OX40 agonist ivuxolimab in advanced cancers. The method was immunoSEQ multiplex PCR; TCRdb's version includes in-frame clones alone and lacks a portion of them. This sample has more than 65,000 clones, with around 85% found just once. The specimen was CD4+ or CD8+ T cells sorted from blood, collected in a trial of the OX40 agonist ivuxolimab. The receptor source for this set is an adult with an advanced solid tumor such as melanoma, head and neck, liver or kidney cancer.

V usage is TRBV29-1 and J usage is TRBJ1-1; D is ambiguous. This CDR3 region has 13 residues. With 5 bases removed from V and 0 bases from J, the gap between germline ends came to 10 bases. Looked up from germline, CDR1 is SQVTM and CDR2 is ANQGSEA. Written as DNA, the CDR3 is TGCAGCGTTTATGCCGGGTTGAACACTGAAGCTTTCTTT. Translation: CSVYAGLNTEAFF.

This sequence joins TRBV5-1 and TRBJ1-2; the match to TRBD1 covers 8 bases. The CDR3 runs to 15 residues. Per germline, CDR1 SGHRS and CDR2 YFSETQ. Unmatched junction bases numbered 8, after V lost 4 bases and J lost 3 bases. The CDR3 DNA is TGCGCCAGCAGCCCCTGGGACAGGACAGACTATGGCTACACCTTC. Protein sequence: CASSPWDRTDYGYTF.

This rearrangement joins TRBV7-9 to TRBJ2-5; TRBD1 matches at 8 bases. The tail of the sequence fits TRBJ2-7 better, so the J call may be wrong. Germline loops: CDR1 SEHNR, CDR2 FQNEAQ (reference sequence). The CDR3 covers 14 residues. The CDR3 spells CASSFLTGANEQYF. CDR3 nucleotide sequence: TGTGCCAGCAGCTTCCTGACAGGGGCCAACGAGCAGTACTTC.

This chain joins TRBV11-3 and TRBJ2-1; 11 bases match TRBD2. Trimming took 5 bases from V and 7 from J; bases not matched to a gene: 10. The length of the CDR3 is 16 residues. Germline V lookup: CDR1 SGHNT, CDR2 YENEEA. In DNA, the CDR3 is TGTGCCAGCAGCCTGTTAGCGGGAGGGCCGGGGAATGAGCAGTTCTTC. It translates to CASSLLAGGPGNEQFF.

This clone occurred once. In DNA form, the CDR3 reads TGTGCCATCAGGGACAGGGGGACTACGAAGTACGAGCAGTACTTC. Translation: CAIRDRGTTKYEQYF. The chain couples TRBV10-3 to TRBJ2-7; TRBD1 aligns across 10 bases. The germline CDR1 and CDR2 sequences are ENHRY and SYGVKD. V trimming: 6 bases; J trimming: 4 bases; junction bases outside the gene matches: 9. CDR3 length: 15 amino acids.

This chain links TRBV7-2 with TRBJ1-1; 12 bases match TRBD1. Germline CDR1 and CDR2: SGHTA and FQGNSA. This CDR3 has 17 amino acids. V lost 5 bases and J lost 3; bases outside the gene matches: 10. The CDR3 here is CASSPGGTGGAYTEAFF. CDR3 bases: TGTGCCAGCAGCCCAGGGGGGACAGGGGGCGCATACACTGAAGCTTTCTTT.

The chain recombines TRBV5-1 with TRBJ2-3; D unclear. CDR3 size: 14 residues. V shed 0 bases and J shed 3 bases, with 8 bases lying between them. Germline V CDR1 and CDR2: SGHRS, YFSETQ. The DNA for the CDR3 is TGCGCCAGCAGCTTGGGGGCCAGTACAGATACGCAGTATTTT. Protein sequence: CASSLGASTDTQYF. The full variable domain, in which reference TRBV5-1 and TRBJ2-3 provide the parts outside the CDR3, is KAGVTQTPRYLIKTRGQQVTLSCSPISGHRSVSWYQQTPGQGLQFLFEYFSETQRNKGNFPGRFSGRQFSNSRSEMNVSTLELGDSALYLCASSLGASTDTQYFGPGTRLTVL.

The chain employs TRBV18 and TRBJ2-5, with D tentatively TRBD1 (6 bases). This CDR3 is built from 14 residues. V was clipped by 4 bases and J by 3 bases, with 12 bases between them. CDR1 KGHSH and CDR2 LQKENI come from the germline V gene. The CDR3 nucleotides read TGTGCCAGCTCACGTGGCAGGGGCGAAGAGACCCAGTACTTC. It specifies CASSRGRGEETQYF.

This clone has a handful of counts. The V and J genes are TRBV7-9 and TRBJ1-1; D is undetermined. The V end was cut by 2 bases, the J end by 4 bases, with 11 bases between. Germline lookup yields CDR1 SEHNR and CDR2 FQNEAQ (reference sequence). CDR3 length: 14 residues. As DNA, the CDR3 is TGTGCCAGCAGCTTACCGGGATTTGGCACTGAAGCTTTCTTT. This codes for CASSLPGFGTEAFF.

The CDR3 sequence is CASSLAPDQPQHF. The DNA of the CDR3 is TGCGCCAGCAGCTTGGCCCCCGATCAGCCCCAGCATTTT. J is TRBJ1-5 and V is TRBV5-1; unclear D gene. V gave up 0 bases and J gave up 5 bases, with 6 bases separating them. The germline CDR1 and CDR2 sequences are SGHRS and YFSETQ. There are 13 residues in the CDR3. Together with reference TRBV5-1 and TRBJ1-5, the CDR3 gives the full variable domain: KAGVTQTPRYLIKTRGQQVTLSCSPISGHRSVSWYQQTPGQGLQFLFEYFSETQRNKGNFPGRFSGRQFSNSRSEMNVSTLELGDSALYLCASSLAPDQPQHFGDGTRLSIL.

The chain carries TRBV5-6 and TRBJ1-1; 8 bases line up with TRBD1. Trimming removed 5 bases from V and 0 bases from J; junction bases left unmatched: 12. CDR1 and CDR2 (germline): SGHDT, YYEEEE. The CDR3 has 17 residues. CDR3 DNA: TGTGCCAGCAGTTTCAACAGGGGGTATCCCCTGAACACTGAAGCTTTCTTT. Translation: CASSFNRGYPLNTEAFF. The full variable domain, rest sourced from reference TRBV5-6 and TRBJ1-1, is DAGVTQSPTHLIKTRGQQVTLRCSPKSGHDTVSWYQQALGQGPQFIFQYYEEEERQRGNFPDRFSGHQFPNYSSELNVNALLLGDSALYLCASSFNRGYPLNTEAFFGQGTRLTVV.

V gene TRBV27 combines with J gene TRBJ2-7; 14 positions match TRBD2. The CDR3 extends over 16 amino acids. J gave up 5 bases and V 6 bases, and 9 bases lay outside the gene matches. Germline CDR1 reads MNHEY; CDR2 reads SMNVEV (reference sequence). Here the CDR3 reads CASRSGLAGGTHEQYF. Written as DNA, the CDR3 is TGTGCCAGCAGATCTGGACTAGCGGGAGGTACCCACGAGCAGTACTTC.